The 10 T cell receptor beta chains below come from one sample, sequenced in a study of tumour-infiltrating T cells in Burkitt lymphoma. TCRdb's copy holds only in-frame clones and misses some; the assay was immunoSEQ multiplex PCR. Here the sample spans 13,000 or so clones, 65% to 90% being singletons. The source material was tumor tissue. These receptors came from a human donor with diffuse large B-cell lymphoma.

V gene TRBV4-3 combines with J gene TRBJ1-1; D call uncertain. CDR1 LGHNA and CDR2 YSLEER come from the germline V gene. This CDR3 region has 14 residues. V shed 0 bases and J shed 3 bases, with 8 bases lying between them. This CDR3 is CASSQEPGDTEAFF. The DNA for the CDR3 is TGCGCCAGCAGCCAAGAGCCGGGCGACACTGAAGCTTTCTTT.

A few counts support this clone. The rearrangement links TRBV20-1 to TRBJ2-7; D unclear. Trimming removed 6 bases from V and 3 bases from J, with 9 bases in between. The length of the CDR3 is 11 residues. Germline V gene data show CDR1 as DFQATT and CDR2 as SNEGSKA (reference sequence). This CDR3 is CSAITDYEQYF. CDR3 bases: TGCAGTGCCATCACGGACTACGAGCAGTACTTC.

V gene TRBV29-1 combines with J gene TRBJ1-3; 7 bases fit TRBD1. The CDR3 is 14 residues long. CDR1 SQVTM and CDR2 ANQGSEA come from the germline V gene. Losses at the gene ends were 6 bases for V and 2 bases for J; bases not matched to a gene: 7. CDR3 nucleotide sequence: TGCAGCGTGCAGGGGGGTGTAACTGGAAACACCATATATTTT. Its protein is CSVQGGVTGNTIYF.

V usage is TRBV19 and J usage is TRBJ1-2; 7 positions match TRBD1. Per germline, CDR1 LNHDA and CDR2 SQIVND (reference sequence). J gave up 0 bases and V 3 bases, and 7 bases lay outside the gene matches. This CDR3 region has 16 residues. CDR3 DNA: TGTGCCAGTAGTATCGGTGGGACAGCGTCTAACTATGGCTACACCTTC. It codes for CASSIGGTASNYGYTF.

The chain has TRBV4-3 and TRBJ2-1; D uncertain. Trimming pared 0 bases from V and 8 bases from J, leaving 5 bases between. This CDR3 region has 12 residues. Germline-derived CDR1 and CDR2 are LGHNA and YSLEER. CDR3 coding DNA: TGCGCCAGCAGCCAAGATCAGCATGAGCAGTTCTTC. Its protein is CASSQDQHEQFF.

The chain recombines TRBV11-2 with TRBJ2-3; no clear D gene. Germline CDR1 SGHAT, CDR2 FQNNGV. Deletions cut 5 bases from V and 6 bases from J, with 12 bases between. The CDR3 has 13 residues. The CDR3 DNA follows: TGTGCCAGCAGCGTCTCCATTGTGGATACGCAGTATTTT. Translation: CASSVSIVDTQYF. The full variable domain, its missing parts supplied by reference TRBV11-2 and TRBJ2-3, is EAGVAQSPRYKIIEKRQSVAFWCNPISGHATLYWYQQILGQGPKLLIQFQNNGVVDDSQLPKDRFSAERLKGVDSTLKIQPAKLEDSAVYLCASSVSIVDTQYFGPGTRLTVL.

The CDR3 DNA is TGTGCCAGTAGTATCAGCGACAGCTCCTACGAGCAGTACTTC. It is translated as CASSISDSSYEQYF. The chain has TRBV19 and TRBJ2-7; a weak D match, TRBD1 (5 bases). V shed 3 bases and J shed 0 bases, with 9 bases lying between them. Germline V CDR1 and CDR2: LNHDA, SQIVND (reference sequence). The CDR3 has 14 residues.

The CDR3 here is CASSIRESEAFF. The DNA of the CDR3 is TGTGCCAGCAGCATCCGGGAGTCTGAAGCTTTCTTT. The chain links TRBV13 to TRBJ1-1; no clear D. The CDR3 runs to 12 residues. In germline, CDR1 is PRHDT, CDR2 FYEKMQ (reference sequence). The V end was cut by 5 bases, the J end by 6 bases, with 10 bases between.

V usage is TRBV4-1 and J usage is TRBJ2-7; 9 bases line up with TRBD2. Per the germline V gene, CDR1 is MGHRA and CDR2 is YSYEKL. The ends lost 0 bases at V and 2 bases at J; junction bases unmatched: 8. CDR3 length equals 17 residues. CDR3 bases: TGCGCCAGCAGCCAAGATCTGGAGGGGACTAGCCCCTACGAGCAGTACTTC. This codes for CASSQDLEGTSPYEQYF.

This chain links TRBV19 with TRBJ2-2; 10 positions match TRBD2. The germline gives CDR1 LNHDA, CDR2 SQIVND (reference sequence). Losses at the gene ends were 1 base for V and 6 bases for J; bases not matched to a gene: 5. CDR3 length: 16 amino acids. DNA of the CDR3: TGTGCCAGTAGTATAGTCAGCGGGGGGGTCCCCGGGGAGCTGTTTTTT. Protein product: CASSIVSGGVPGELFF.